This record looks at one T cell receptor beta chain sequence and its context. Exposed study participants had met a COVID-19 case within 2 weeks before entry. Authors' methods: Counts of nucleated cells, estimated from reference gene primer amplification, were obtained. Only in-frame clones appear in the TCRdb table, and some are missing; sequencing was by immunoSEQ multiplex PCR. Clone size and V and J calls were adopted from that table, with D and trimming inferred from the DNA. The sample shows a few hundred thousand clones, under 90% of them seen only once. The data derive from a study of blood T cell repertoires in COVID-19. The overall study: Sites in the United States, Italy and Spain provided acute and convalescent COVID-19 samples. T cells, B-cell-depleted T cells, or PBMCs provided the cDNA or gDNA that served as material.

The V gene lost 1 base and the J gene lost 3 bases, with 19 bases spanning the gap. The CDR3 extends over 17 amino acids. Germline V gene lookup returns CDR1 SGHDT and CDR2 YYEEEE. The chain combines TRBV5-6 with TRBJ1-2; D gene unclear. The source is a woman between 50 and 59 years old who had been exposed to COVID-19. Source material: PBMCs or T cells enriched from blood (not recorded which). Here the CDR3 reads CASSLRAEGTAHYGYTF. The CDR3 nucleotides read TGTGCCAGCAGCTTGCGGGCCGAGGGAACAGCCCACTATGGCTACACCTTC.